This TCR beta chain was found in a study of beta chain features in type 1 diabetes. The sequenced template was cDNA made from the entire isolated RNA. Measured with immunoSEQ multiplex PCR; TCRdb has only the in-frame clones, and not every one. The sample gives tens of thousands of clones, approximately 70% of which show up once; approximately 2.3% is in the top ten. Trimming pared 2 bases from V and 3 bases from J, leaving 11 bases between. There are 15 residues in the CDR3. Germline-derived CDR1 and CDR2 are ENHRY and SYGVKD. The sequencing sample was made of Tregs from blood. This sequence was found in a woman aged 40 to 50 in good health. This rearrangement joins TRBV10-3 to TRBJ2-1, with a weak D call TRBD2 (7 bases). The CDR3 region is CAISEAGAVYNEQFF. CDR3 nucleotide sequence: TGTGCCATCAGTGAGGCGGGGGCGGTCTACAATGAGCAGTTCTTC.